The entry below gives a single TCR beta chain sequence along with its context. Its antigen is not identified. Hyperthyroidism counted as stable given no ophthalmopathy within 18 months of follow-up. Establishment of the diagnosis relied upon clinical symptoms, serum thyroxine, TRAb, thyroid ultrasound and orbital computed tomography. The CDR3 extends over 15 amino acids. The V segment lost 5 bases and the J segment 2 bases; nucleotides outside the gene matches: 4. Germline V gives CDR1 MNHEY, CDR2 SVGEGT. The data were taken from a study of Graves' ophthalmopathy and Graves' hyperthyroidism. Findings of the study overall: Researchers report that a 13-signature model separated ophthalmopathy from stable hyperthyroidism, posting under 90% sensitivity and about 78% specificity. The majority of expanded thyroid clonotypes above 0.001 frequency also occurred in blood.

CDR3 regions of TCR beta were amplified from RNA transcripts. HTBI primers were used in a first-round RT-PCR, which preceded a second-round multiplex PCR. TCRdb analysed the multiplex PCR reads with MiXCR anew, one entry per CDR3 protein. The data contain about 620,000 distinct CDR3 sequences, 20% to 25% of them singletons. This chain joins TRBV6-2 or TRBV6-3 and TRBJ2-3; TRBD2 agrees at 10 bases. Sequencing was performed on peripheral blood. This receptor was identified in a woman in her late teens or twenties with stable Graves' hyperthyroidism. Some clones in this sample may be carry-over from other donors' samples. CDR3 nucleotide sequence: TGTGCCAGCAGTAACGGACTAGCGGACACAGATACGCAGTATTTT. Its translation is CASSNGLADTDTQYF.